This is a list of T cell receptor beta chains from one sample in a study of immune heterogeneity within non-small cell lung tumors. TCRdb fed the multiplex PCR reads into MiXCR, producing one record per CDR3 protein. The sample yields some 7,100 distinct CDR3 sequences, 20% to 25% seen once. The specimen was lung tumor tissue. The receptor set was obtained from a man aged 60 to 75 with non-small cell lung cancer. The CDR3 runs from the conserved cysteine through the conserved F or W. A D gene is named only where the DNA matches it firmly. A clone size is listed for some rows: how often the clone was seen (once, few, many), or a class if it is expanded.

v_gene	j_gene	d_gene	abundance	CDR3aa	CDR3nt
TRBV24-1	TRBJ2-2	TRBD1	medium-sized	CATGQNRGHGVTGELFF	TGTGCCACCGGCCAAAACAGGGGCCACGGGGTAACCGGGGAGCTGTTTTTT
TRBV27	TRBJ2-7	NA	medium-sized	CASSLTRRAYEQYF	TGTGCCAGCAGTTTAACCAGAAGAGCCTACGAGCAGTACTTC
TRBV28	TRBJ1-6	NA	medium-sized	CASSFGRGTGNSPLHF	TGTGCCAGCAGCTTTGGACGGGGGACCGGTAATTCACCCCTCCACTTT
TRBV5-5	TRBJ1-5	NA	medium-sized	CASSLDGINQPQHF	TGTGCCAGCAGCTTGGACGGCATCAATCAGCCCCAGCATTTT
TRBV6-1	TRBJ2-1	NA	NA	CASSEQGPNEQFF	TGTGCCAGCAGTGAACAGGGCCCCAATGAGCAGTTCTTC
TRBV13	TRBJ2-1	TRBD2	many	CASSFSGSYNEQFF	TGTGCCAGCAGTTTCAGCGGGAGCTACAATGAGCAGTTCTTC
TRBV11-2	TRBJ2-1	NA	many	CASSLVLDYFYEQFF	TGTGCCAGCAGCTTAGTCCTGGACTATTTCTATGAGCAGTTCTTC
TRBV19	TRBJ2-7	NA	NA	CASSISYTGGPYERYF	TGTGCCAGTAGTATATCCTACACCGGAGGGCCCTACGAGCGGTACTTC
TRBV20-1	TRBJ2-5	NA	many	CSAGSFGLPKETQYF	TGCAGTGCTGGGAGTTTTGGGCTCCCCAAAGAGACCCAGTACTTC
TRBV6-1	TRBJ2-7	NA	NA	CASSPLTSWRVYEHYF	TGTGCCAGCAGTCCGCTTACTAGCTGGAGAGTCTACGAGCACTACTTC
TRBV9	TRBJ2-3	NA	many	CASSVGNTQYF	TGTGCCAGCAGCGTAGGAAATACGCAGTATTTT
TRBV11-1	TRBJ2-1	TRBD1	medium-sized	CASSWGAGTGAANEQFF	TGTGCCAGCAGCTGGGGAGCCGGGACAGGGGCTGCCAATGAGCAGTTCTTC
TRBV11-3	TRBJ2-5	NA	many	CASSSLRETQYF	TGTGCCAGCAGCTCCCTCAGGGAGACCCAGTACTTC
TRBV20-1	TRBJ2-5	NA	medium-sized	CSARETETQYF	TGCAGTGCTAGAGAAACAGAGACCCAGTACTTC